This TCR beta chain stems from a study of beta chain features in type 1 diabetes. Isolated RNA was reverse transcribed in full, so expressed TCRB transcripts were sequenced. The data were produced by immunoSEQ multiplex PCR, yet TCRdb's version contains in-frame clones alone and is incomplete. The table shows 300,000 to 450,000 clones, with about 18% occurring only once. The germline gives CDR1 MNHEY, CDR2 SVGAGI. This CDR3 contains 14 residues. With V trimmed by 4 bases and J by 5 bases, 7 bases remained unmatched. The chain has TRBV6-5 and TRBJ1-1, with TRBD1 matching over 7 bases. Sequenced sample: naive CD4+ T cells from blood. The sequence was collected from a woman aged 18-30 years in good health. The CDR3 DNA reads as TGTGCCAGCAGTTGGGACAGTAAAAGGACTGAAGCTTTCTTT. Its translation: CASSWDSKRTEAFF.